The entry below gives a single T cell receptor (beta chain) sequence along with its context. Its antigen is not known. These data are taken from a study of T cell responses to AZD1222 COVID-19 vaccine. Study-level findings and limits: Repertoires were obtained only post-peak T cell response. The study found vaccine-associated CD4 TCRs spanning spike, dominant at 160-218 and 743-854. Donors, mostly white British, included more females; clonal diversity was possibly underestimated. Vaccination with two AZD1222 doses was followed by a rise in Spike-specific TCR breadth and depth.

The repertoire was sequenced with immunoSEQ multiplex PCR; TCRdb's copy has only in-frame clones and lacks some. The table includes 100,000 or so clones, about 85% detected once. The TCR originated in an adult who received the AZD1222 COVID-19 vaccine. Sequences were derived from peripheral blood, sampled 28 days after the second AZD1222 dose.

CDR3 sequence: CASSPPGTGGYGYTF. For the CDR3, the DNA is TGTGCCAGCAGCCCCCCCGGGACAGGGGGATATGGCTACACCTTC. V and J are TRBV5-4 and TRBJ1-2, with 11 bases lining up with TRBD1. The CDR3 is made up of 15 amino acids. V was pared by 4 bases and J by 5 bases, with 7 bases of the junction left unmatched. The germline CDR1 and CDR2 sequences are SGHNT and YYREEE (reference sequence).